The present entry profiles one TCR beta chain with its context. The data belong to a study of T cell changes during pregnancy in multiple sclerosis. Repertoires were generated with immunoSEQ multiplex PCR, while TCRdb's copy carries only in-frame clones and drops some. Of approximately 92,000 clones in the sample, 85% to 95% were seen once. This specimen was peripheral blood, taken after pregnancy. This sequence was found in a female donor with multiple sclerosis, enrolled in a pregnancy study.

CDR3 DNA: TGTGCCAGTAGGACTAGAGTGTATAGCAATCAGCCCCAGCATTTT. Protein sequence: CASRTRVYSNQPQHF. J is TRBJ1-5 and V is TRBV19; the D is unclear. The CDR3 runs 15 residues. In germline, CDR1 is LNHDA, CDR2 SQIVND (reference sequence). V gave up 6 bases and J gave up 0 bases, with 12 bases separating them.